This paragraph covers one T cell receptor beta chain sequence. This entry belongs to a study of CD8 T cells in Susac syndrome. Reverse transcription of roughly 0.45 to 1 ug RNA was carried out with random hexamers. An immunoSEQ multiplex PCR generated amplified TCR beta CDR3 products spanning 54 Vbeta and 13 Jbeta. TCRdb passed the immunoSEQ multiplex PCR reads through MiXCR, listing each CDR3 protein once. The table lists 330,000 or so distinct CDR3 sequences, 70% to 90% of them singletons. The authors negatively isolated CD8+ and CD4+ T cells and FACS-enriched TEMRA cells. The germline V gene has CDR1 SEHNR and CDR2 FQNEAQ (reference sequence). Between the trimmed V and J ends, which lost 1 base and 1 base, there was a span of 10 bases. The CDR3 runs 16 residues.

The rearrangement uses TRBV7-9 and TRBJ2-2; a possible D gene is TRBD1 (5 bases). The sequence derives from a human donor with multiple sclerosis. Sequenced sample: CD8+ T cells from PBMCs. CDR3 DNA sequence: TGTGCCAGCAGCTTAGGGGGCTACAAGAACACCGGGGAGCTGTTTTTT. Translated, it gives CASSLGGYKNTGELFF.